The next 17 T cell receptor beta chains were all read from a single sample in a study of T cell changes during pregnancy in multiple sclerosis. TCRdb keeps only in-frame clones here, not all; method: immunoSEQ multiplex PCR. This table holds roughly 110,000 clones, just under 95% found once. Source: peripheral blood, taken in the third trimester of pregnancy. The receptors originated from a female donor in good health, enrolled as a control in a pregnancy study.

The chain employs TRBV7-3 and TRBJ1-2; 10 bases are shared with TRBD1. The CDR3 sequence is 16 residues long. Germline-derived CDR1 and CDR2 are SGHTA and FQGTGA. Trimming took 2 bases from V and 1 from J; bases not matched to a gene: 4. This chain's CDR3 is CASSLGTGDFNYGYTF. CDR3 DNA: TGTGCCAGCAGCTTAGGGACAGGGGACTTTAACTATGGCTACACCTTC. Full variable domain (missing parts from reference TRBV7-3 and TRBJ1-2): GAGVSQTPSNKVTEKGKYVELRCDPISGHTALYWYRQSLGQGPEFLIYFQGTGAADDSGLPNDRFFAVRPEGSVSTLKIQRTERGDSAVYLCASSLGTGDFNYGYTFGSGTRLTVV.

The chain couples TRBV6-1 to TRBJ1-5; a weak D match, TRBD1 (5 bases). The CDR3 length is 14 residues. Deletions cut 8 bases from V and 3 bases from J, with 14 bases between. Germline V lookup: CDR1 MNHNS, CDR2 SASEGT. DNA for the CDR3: TGTGCCAGCGCCCGGACAAGGGACAATCAGCCCCAGCATTTT. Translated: CASARTRDNQPQHF.

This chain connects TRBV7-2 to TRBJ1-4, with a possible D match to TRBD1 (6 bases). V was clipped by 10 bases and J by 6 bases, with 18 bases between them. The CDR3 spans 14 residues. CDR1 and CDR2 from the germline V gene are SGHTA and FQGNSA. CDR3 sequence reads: CATRAGGLDEKLFF. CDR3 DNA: TGTGCCACCAGGGCGGGGGGGCTCGATGAAAAACTGTTTTTT.

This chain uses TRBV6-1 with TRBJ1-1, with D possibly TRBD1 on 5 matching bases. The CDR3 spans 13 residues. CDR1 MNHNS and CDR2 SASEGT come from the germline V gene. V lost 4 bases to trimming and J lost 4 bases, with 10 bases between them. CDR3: CASSAGILTEAFF. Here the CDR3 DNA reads TGTGCCAGCAGTGCAGGGATACTCACTGAAGCTTTCTTT.

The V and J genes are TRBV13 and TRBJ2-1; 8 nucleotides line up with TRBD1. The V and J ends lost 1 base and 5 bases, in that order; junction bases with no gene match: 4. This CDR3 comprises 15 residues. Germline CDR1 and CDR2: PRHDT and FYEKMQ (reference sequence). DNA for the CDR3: TGTGCCAGCAGCTTAGCCGGGACAGGAGACAATGAGCAGTTCTTC. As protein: CASSLAGTGDNEQFF.

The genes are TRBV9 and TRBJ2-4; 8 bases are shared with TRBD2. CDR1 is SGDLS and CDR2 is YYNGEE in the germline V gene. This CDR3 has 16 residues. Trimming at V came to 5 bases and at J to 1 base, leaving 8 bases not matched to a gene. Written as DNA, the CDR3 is TGTGCCAGCAGTCCAACTAGCGGATGGGCCAAAAACATTCAGTACTTC. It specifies CASSPTSGWAKNIQYF.

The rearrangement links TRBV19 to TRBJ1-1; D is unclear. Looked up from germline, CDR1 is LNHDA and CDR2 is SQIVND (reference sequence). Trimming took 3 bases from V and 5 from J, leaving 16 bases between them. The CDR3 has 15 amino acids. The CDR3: CASSIGIWEVTEAFF. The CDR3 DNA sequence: TGTGCCAGTAGTATCGGGATTTGGGAGGTGACTGAAGCTTTCTTT. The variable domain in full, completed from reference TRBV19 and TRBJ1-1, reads DGGITQSPKYLFRKEGQNVTLSCEQNLNHDAMYWYRQDPGQGLRLIYYSQIVNDFQKGDIAEGYSVSREKKESFPLTVTSAQKNPTAFYLCASSIGIWEVTEAFFGQGTRLTVV.

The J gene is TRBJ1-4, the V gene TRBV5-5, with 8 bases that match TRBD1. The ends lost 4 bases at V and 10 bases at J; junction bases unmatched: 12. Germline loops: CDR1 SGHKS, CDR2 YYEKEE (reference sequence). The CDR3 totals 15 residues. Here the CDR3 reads CASSHTTGAFGKLFF. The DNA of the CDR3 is TGTGCCAGCAGCCACACGACAGGGGCTTTCGGAAAACTGTTTTTT.

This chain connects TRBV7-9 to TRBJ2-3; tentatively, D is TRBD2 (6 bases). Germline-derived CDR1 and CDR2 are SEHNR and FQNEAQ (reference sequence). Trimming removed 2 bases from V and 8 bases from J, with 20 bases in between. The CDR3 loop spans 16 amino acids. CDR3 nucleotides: TGTGCCAGCAGCTTACCGGCGGGGTATGATCACGTTACGCAGTATTTT. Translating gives CASSLPAGYDHVTQYF.

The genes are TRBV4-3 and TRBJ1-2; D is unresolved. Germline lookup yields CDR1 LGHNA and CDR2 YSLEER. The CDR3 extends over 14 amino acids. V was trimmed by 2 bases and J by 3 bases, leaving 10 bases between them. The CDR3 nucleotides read TGCGCCAGCAGCCAAAGCAGGCAAGACTATGGCTACACCTTC. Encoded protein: CASSQSRQDYGYTF.

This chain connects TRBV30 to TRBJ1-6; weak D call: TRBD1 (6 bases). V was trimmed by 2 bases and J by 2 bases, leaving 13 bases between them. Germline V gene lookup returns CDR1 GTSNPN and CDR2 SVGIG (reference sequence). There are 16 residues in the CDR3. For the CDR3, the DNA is TGTGCCTGGAGTTCGACAGGTCGGGCCTATAATTCACCCCTCCACTTT. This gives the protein CAWSSTGRAYNSPLHF.

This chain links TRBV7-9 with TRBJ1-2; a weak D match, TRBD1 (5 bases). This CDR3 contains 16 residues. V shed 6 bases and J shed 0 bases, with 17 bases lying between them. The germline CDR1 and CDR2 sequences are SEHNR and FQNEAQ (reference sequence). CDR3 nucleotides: TGTGCCAGCAGTACCTACAGGCTGGATGCTAACTATGGCTACACCTTC. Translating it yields CASSTYRLDANYGYTF. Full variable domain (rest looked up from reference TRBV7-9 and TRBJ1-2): DTGVSQNPRHKITKRGQNVTFRCDPISEHNRLYWYRQTLGQGPEFLTYFQNEAQLEKSRLLSDRFSAERPKGSFSTLEIQRTEQGDSAMYLCASSTYRLDANYGYTFGSGTRLTVV.

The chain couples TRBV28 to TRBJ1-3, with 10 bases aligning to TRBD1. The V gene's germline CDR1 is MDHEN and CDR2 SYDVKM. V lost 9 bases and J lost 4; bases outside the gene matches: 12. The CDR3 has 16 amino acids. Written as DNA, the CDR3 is TGTGCCAGTTCCGGGACAGGGGAGGTTCCCGGAAACACCATATATTTT. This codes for CASSGTGEVPGNTIYF.

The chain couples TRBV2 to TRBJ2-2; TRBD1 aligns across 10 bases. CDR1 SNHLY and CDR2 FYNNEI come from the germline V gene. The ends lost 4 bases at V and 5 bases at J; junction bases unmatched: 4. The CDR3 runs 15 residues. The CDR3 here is CASSAPGQGTGELFF. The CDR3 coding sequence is TGTGCCAGCAGTGCTCCGGGACAGGGGACCGGGGAGCTGTTTTTT.

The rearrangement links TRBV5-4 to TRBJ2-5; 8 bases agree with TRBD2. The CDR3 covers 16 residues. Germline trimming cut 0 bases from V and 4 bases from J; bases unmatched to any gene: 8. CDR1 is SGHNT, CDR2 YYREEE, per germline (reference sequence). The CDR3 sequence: CASSLAASTSGETQYF. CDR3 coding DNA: TGTGCCAGCAGCTTGGCCGCTTCAACTAGCGGAGAGACCCAGTACTTC. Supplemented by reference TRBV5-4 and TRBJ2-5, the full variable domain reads ETGVTQSPTHLIKTRGQQVTLRCSSQSGHNTVSWYQQALGQGPQFIFQYYREEENGRGNFPPRFSGLQFPNYSSELNVNALELDDSALYLCASSLAASTSGETQYFGPGTRLLVL.

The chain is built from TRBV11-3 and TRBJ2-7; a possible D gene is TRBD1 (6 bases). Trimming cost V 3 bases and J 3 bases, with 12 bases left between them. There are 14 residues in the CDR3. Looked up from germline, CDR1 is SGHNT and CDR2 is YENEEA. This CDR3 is CASSFTGLSYEQYF. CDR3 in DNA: TGTGCCAGCAGCTTTACAGGGCTTAGCTACGAGCAGTACTTC. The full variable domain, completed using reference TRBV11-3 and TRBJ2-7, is EAGVVQSPRYKIIEKKQPVAFWCNPISGHNTLYWYLQNLGQGPELLIRYENEEAVDDSQLPKDRFSAERLKGVDSTLKIQPAELGDSAVYLCASSFTGLSYEQYFGPGTRLTVT.

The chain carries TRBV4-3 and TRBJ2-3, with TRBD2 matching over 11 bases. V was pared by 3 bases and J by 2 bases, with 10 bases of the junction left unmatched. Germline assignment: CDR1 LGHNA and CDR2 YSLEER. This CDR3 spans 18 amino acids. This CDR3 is CASSQLAGGRLPTDTQYF. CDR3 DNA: TGCGCCAGCAGCCAGCTAGCGGGGGGCCGCTTACCCACAGATACGCAGTATTTT.